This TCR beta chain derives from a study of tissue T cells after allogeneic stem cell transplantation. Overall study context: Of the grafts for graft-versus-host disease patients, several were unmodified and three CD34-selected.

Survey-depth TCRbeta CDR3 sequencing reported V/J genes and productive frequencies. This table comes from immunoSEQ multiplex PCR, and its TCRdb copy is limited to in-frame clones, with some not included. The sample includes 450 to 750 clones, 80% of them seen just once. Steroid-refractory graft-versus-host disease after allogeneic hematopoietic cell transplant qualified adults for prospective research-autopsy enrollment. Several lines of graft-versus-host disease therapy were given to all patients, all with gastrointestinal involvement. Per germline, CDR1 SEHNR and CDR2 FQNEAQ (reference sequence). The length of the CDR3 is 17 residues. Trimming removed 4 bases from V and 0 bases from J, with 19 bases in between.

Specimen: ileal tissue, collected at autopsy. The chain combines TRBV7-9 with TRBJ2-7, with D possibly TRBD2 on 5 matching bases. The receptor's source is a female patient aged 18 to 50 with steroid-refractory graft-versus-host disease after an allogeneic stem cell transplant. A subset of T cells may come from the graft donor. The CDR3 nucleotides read TGTGCCAGCAGCTCCCGGCTAGCAGGCTTTAACTCCTACGAGCAGTACTTC. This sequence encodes CASSSRLAGFNSYEQYF.